This is a list of T cell receptor beta chains from one sample in a study of early T cells in non-severe SARS-CoV-2 infection. From the 5' RACE reads, TCRdb called clonotypes with MiXCR, one entry per CDR3 protein. The sample consists of approximately 70,000 distinct CDR3 sequences, roughly an eighth of them appearing once. The specimen sequenced was whole blood. These receptors were collected from an adult who was a healthcare worker with PCR-confirmed SARS-CoV-2 infection or an uninfected control (not recorded which). CDR3s include the opening cysteine and the closing phenylalanine or tryptophan. The D gene is left open where the match is weak. Clone size is stated in some rows and not others, as once, few, many or a class when expanded.

abundance | j_gene | d_gene | v_gene | CDR3nt | CDR3aa
NA | TRBJ2-3 | TRBD2 | TRBV29-1 | TGCAGCGTAAACGGACTAGCGGGAGGCGCAGATACGCAGTATTTT | CSVNGLAGGADTQYF
many | TRBJ1-1 | NA | TRBV9 | TGTGCCAGCGGCAGGGGGAACACTGAAGCTTTCTTT | CASGRGNTEAFF
many | TRBJ2-3 | NA | TRBV3-1 | TGTGCCAGCAGCCAACTCCCGGGCAGGGCTGTGCTAGATACGCAGTATTTT | CASSQLPGRAVLDTQYF
many | TRBJ1-5 | NA | TRBV12-3/TRBV12-4 | TGTGCCAGCAGCCAGTCGGGAATCAATCAGCCCCAGCATTTT | CASSQSGINQPQHF
many | TRBJ2-1 | TRBD2 | TRBV20-1 | TGCAGTGCTAGAGTGTGGGCGGGAGAAGCCTACAATGAGCAGTTCTTC | CSARVWAGEAYNEQFF
many | TRBJ2-7 | NA | TRBV7-2 | TGTGCCAGCAGCTGGGACGTCTCCTACGAGCAGTACTTC | CASSWDVSYEQYF
medium-sized | TRBJ2-4 | TRBD1 | TRBV5-6 | TGTGCCAGCAGCTGGAAGGGGACAGGGAAAAACATTCAGTACTTC | CASSWKGTGKNIQYF
once | TRBJ1-5 | NA | TRBV28 | TGTGCCAGCAGAAAATTAATGGCTGGTCAGCCCCAGCATTTT | CASRKLMAGQPQHF
many | TRBJ1-2 | NA | TRBV7-8 | TGTGCCAGCAGCCCTCTAAGGCAGGCCGTCTATGGCTACACCTTC | CASSPLRQAVYGYTF
many | TRBJ2-5 | TRBD2 | TRBV13 | TGTGCCAGCAGCCTTGGACTAGCGGGAGACCAAGAGACCCAGTACTTC | CASSLGLAGDQETQYF
many | TRBJ2-3 | NA | TRBV6-1 | TGTGCCAGCAGTGGAATACTCACAGATACGCAGTATTTT | CASSGILTDTQYF
many | TRBJ2-5 | NA | TRBV9 | TGTGCCAGCAGCGTAGGGATACAGGGAGATCTCGGGACCCAGTACTTC | CASSVGIQGDLGTQYF
many | TRBJ1-2 | NA | TRBV12-3/TRBV12-4 | TGTGCCAGCAGTTCCTACAGGGATCACAATGGCTACACCTTC | CASSSYRDHNGYTF
few | TRBJ2-7 | TRBD1 | TRBV29-1 | TGCAGCGTTGTTAGGACAGGGGGGGGAGAGCAGTACTTC | CSVVRTGGGEQYF
many | TRBJ2-3 | NA | TRBV30 | TGTGCCTGGAGTTTAACTAGCACAGATACGCAGTATTTT | CAWSLTSTDTQYF
few | TRBJ2-3 | TRBD2 | TRBV12-3/TRBV12-4 | TGTGCCAGCAGGTTTGCCCGGACTAGCGCCACAGATACGCAGTATTTT | CASRFARTSATDTQYF
NA | TRBJ1-3 | NA | TRBV29-1 | TGCAGCGTGCCAGGGGCACCCAACTCTGGAAACACCATATATTTT | CSVPGAPNSGNTIYF
many | TRBJ2-7 | TRBD2 | TRBV5-4 | TGTGCCAGCAGCCCAATTGGGGGGGTTACCTACGAGCAGTACTTC | CASSPIGGVTYEQYF
many | TRBJ2-3 | TRBD2 | TRBV7-2 | TGTGCCAGCAGCGTGCGACTAGCGGGTAGCACAGATACGCAGTATTTT | CASSVRLAGSTDTQYF
many | TRBJ2-3 | TRBD2 | TRBV10-1 | TGCGCCAGCAGTGAACCGGGACTAGCGGGCGGACTTATCCCAGATACGCAGTATTTT | CASSEPGLAGGLIPDTQYF
many | TRBJ2-5 | NA | TRBV27 | TGTGCCAGCAGTTTATCAGGGGGGCAAGAGACCCAGTACTTC | CASSLSGGQETQYF
few | TRBJ1-1 | NA | TRBV5-6 | TGTGCCAGCAGCTTGGGGAGACATTTAGTCATGAACACTGAAGCTTTCTTT | CASSLGRHLVMNTEAFF
many | TRBJ2-5 | NA | TRBV6-1 | TGTGCCAGCAGTGACGGAGGGCACTTGAGTGAGACCCAGTACTTC | CASSDGGHLSETQYF
many | TRBJ2-7 | TRBD2 | TRBV2 | TGTGCCAGCAGTGAAATGAAGGTAGCGGGAGCCTACGAGCAGTACTTC | CASSEMKVAGAYEQYF
many | TRBJ1-2 | NA | TRBV3-1 | TGTGCCAGCAGCCAAGTTTGGGCCGTCAATGGCTACACCTTC | CASSQVWAVNGYTF
many | TRBJ2-1 | TRBD2 | TRBV15 | TGTGCCACCAGCAGAGATCCGGGGGGCAATGAGCAGTTCTTC | CATSRDPGGNEQFF
many | TRBJ2-4 | NA | TRBV28 | TGTGCCAGCAGTCCACCGGGACGGGCTAACATTCAGTACTTC | CASSPPGRANIQYF
NA | TRBJ2-3 | NA | TRBV5-6 | TGTGCCAGCAGCGCCGGCACAGATACGCAGTATTTT | CASSAGTDTQYF